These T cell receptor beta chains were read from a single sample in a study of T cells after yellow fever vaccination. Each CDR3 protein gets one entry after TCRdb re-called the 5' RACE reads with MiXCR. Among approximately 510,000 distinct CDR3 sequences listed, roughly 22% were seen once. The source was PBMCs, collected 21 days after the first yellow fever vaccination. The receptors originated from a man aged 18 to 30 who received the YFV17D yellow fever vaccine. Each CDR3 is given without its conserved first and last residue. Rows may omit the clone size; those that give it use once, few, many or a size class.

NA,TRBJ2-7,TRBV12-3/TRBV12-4,ASSFGQGLSYEQY
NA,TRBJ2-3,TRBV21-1,ASSFRQGKDTDTQY
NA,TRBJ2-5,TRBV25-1,ASSEYNRGLGETQY
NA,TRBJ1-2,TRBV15,ATSLQGLPNYGYT
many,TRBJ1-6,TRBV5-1,ASSYDSYSPLH
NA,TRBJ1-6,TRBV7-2,ASSLQINSPLH
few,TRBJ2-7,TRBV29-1,SVEDSGTGFEQY
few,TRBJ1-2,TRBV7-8,ASGGRDRSVLDYGYT
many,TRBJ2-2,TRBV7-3,ASSRTAGEGTGELF
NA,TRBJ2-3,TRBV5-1,ASRRLAGLGTDTQY
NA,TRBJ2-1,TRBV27,ASSLSTGVLYEQF
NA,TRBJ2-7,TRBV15,ATSRDSASGPQEQY
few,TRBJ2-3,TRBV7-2,ASSSRLAELSDTQY
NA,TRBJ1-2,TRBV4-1,ASSQGRLSNYGYT
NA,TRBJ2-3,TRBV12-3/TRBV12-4,ASSLRTYTQY
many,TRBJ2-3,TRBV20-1,SARELAGGKDTQY
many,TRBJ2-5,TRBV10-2,ASSDLQGTQETQY
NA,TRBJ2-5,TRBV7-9,ASSYLGDSQETQY
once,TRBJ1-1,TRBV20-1,SARDRHYEAF
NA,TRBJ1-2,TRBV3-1,ASSQGGVQGAVYGYT
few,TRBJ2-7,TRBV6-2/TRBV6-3,ASSYGAGDSYEQY
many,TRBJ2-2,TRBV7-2,ARLAGGNTGELF
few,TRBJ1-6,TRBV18,ASSPRGTVNSPLH
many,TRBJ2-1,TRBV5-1,ASSYNQGNEQF
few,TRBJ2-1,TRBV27,ASRTLGQGQRGSRFDEQF
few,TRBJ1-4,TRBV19,ASSSPGEKLF
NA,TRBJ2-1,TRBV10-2,ASSGLAGGGNEQF
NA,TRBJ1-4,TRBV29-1,SVFRTGTNEKLF
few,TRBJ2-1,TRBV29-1,SVGLVTSLVYNEQF
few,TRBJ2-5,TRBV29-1,SVWAGAETQY
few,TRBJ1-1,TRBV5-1,ASSLGKNTEAF
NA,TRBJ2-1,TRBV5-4,ASSLGYGASGGERYEQF
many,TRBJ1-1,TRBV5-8,ASGVGWQNTEAF
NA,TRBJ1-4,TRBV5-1,ASSLSGTDNEKLF
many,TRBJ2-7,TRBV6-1,ASSRMVDRSYEQY
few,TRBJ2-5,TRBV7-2,ASSLLFGGEGEETQY
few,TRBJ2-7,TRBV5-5,ASSLVSGAPYEQY
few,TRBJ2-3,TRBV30,AWSKGQRGIVDTQY
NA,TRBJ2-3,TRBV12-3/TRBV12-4,ASSELAVSTDTQY
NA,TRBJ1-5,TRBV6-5,VSSYGTGPNQPQH
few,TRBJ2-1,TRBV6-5,ASSYKRQGADEQF
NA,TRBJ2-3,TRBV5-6,ASSLYFRTDPRTDTQY